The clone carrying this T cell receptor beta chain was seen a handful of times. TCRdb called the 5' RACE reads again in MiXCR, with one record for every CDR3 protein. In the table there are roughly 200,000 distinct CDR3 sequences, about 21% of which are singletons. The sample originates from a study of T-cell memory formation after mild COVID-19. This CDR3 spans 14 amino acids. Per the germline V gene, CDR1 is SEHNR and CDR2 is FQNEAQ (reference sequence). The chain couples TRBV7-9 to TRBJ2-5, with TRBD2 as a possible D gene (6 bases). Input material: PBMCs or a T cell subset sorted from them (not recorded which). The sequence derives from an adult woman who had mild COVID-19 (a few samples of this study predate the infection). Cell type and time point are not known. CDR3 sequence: CATSPGGVRETQYF. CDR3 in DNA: TGTGCAACCTCCCCCGGCGGGGTAAGGGAGACCCAGTACTTC.